This T cell receptor beta chain stems from a study of T cell responses to AZD1222 COVID-19 vaccine. Whole-study context: Both about-4-week and about-12-week second-dose recipients were combined.

Some clones are missing from TCRdb's copy, which holds only in-frame ones; the method was immunoSEQ multiplex PCR. The table includes some 180,000 clones, roughly 88% detected once. Remarks on this clone: Its antigen is undetermined.

Notes on the study in general: Spike regions recognized by vaccine-associated CD4 TCRs spanned the protein, led by 160-218 and 743-854. Mostly white British, mostly female donors; authors suggested clonal diversity may be underestimated.

The receptor was derived from an adult in good health. The specimen comprised peripheral blood, sampled on day 0 of AZD1222 vaccination.

The chain's CDR3 is CASSQGGGGANVLTF. The CDR3 DNA follows: TGTGCCAGCAGCCAAGGGGGCGGTGGGGCCAACGTCCTGACTTTC. The chain recombines TRBV9 with TRBJ2-6, with 7 bases lining up with TRBD1. The CDR3 has 15 residues. Germline values: CDR1 SGDLS, CDR2 YYNGEE. V lost 4 bases and J lost 3; bases outside the gene matches: 4.